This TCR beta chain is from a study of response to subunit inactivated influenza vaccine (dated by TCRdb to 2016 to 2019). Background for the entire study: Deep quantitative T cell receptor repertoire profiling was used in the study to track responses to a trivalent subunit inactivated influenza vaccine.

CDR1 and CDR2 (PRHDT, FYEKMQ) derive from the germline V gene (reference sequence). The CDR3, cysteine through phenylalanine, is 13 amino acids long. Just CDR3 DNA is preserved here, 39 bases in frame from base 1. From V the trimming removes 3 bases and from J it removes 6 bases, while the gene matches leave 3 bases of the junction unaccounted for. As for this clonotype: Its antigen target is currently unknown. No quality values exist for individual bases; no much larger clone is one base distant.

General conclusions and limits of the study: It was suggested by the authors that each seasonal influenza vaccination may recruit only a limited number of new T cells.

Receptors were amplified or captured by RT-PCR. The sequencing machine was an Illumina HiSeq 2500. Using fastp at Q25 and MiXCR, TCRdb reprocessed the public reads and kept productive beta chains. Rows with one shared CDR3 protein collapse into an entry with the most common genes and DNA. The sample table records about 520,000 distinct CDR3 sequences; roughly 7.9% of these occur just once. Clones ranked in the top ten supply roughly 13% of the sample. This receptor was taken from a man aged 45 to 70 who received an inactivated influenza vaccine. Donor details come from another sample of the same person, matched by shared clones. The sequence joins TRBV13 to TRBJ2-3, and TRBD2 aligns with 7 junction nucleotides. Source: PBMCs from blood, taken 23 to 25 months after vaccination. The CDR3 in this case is CASSFTSVDTQYF. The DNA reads TGTGCCAGCAGCTTTACTAGCGTTGATACGCAGTATTTT.